This TCR beta chain emerged from a study of T cell repertoires in cytomegalovirus infection. Broader study findings: Frequencies of public TCR beta families were cumulated, and this identified carriers of CMV plus the relevant HLA.

TCRdb analysed the reads with MiXCR anew, one entry per CDR3 protein. Among about 740,000 distinct CDR3 sequences listed, around a third were seen once. With regard to this clonotype: Its cognate antigen is unknown.

The sequence derives from a human donor in good health (CMV status not recorded). Some clones in this sample may be carry-over from other donors' samples. The material was cultured PBMCs, obtained from culture after CMV antigen stimulation.

The CDR3 sequence: CASARDARVSQHF. Written as DNA, the CDR3 is TGTGCCAGTGCCAGGGACGCCCGGGTGTCCCAGCATTTT. The rearrangement links TRBV12-3 or TRBV12-4 to TRBJ1-5; D possibly corresponds to TRBD1 (5 bases). CDR3 size: 13 residues. V shed 9 bases and J shed 11 bases, with 20 bases lying between them.